This T cell receptor (beta chain) comes out of a study of beta chain features in type 1 diabetes. Study-wide context: Comparable age, gender and cell yields were observed in patients relative to healthy donors. Study-level points and caveats: Overrepresentation of cells with high TCR expression could result from cDNA sequencing. Insertion counts at VDJ junctions were lower in type 1 diabetes patients, who also showed more deletions there.

Reverse transcribing all isolated RNA meant expressed TCRB transcripts were sequenced. An average near 3.57 million reads came from naive, central memory and regulatory T cell samples. Assay: immunoSEQ multiplex PCR; the TCRdb copy retains only in-frame clones and omits some. Found here are approximately 340,000 clones, over 13% of them singletons; the top ten hold about 0.019%. Regarding this clone: Its specificity is unknown.

After removal of 0 bases from V and 7 bases from J, the junction contained 3 bases not matched to a gene. The CDR3 contains 14 residues. Germline V gene lookup returns CDR1 SGHRS and CDR2 YFSETQ. This sequence was found in a woman aged 18-30 years in good health. The sample consisted of naive CD4+ T cells from blood. The chain uses TRBV5-1 and TRBJ1-5; 8 bases agree with TRBD1. CDR3 sequence: CASSLGTGRQPQHF. In DNA, the CDR3 is TGCGCCAGCAGCTTGGGGACAGGGAGGCAGCCCCAGCATTTT.